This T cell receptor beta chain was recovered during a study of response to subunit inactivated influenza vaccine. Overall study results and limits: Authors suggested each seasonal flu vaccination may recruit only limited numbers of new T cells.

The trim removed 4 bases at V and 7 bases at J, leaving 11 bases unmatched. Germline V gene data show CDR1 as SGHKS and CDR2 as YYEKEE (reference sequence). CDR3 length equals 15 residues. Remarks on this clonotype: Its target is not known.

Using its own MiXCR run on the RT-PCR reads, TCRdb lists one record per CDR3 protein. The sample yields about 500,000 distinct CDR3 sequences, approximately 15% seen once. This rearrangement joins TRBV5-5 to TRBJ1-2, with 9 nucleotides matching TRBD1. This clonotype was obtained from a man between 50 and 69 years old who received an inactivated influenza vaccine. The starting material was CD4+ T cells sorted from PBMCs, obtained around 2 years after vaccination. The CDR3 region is CASSLTGGQGFGYTF. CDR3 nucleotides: TGTGCCAGCAGCCTCACGGGGGGACAGGGATTTGGCTACACCTTC.